Shown below are 4 T cell receptor beta chains from a single sample sequenced in a study of post-analysis software for immune sequencing data. Study-level points and caveats: Five or six TRBV segments, TRBV5-6, TRBV5-1 and TRBV20-1 among them, were found more frequent in patients than controls.

Prepared libraries of TCR beta cDNA carried unique molecular identifiers. TCRdb itself ran the PCR reads through MiXCR, one entry per CDR3 protein. The sample lists 600,000 to 700,000 distinct CDR3 sequences; roughly three fifths were seen once. No antigen has been assigned to these receptors. The sample consisted of blood. The receptor source for this set is a girl aged 2-10 years with multiple sclerosis.

The chain joins TRBV18 to TRBJ2-7; TRBD1 might be the D (6 bases). V was pared by 4 bases and J by 5 bases, with 15 bases between. Germline CDR1 reads KGHSH; CDR2 reads LQKENI. CDR3 length: 14 residues. The CDR3 DNA follows: TGTGCCAGCTCACGCCAGGGACACTTCGACGAGCAGTACTTC. It translates to CASSRQGHFDEQYF.

Note on this clonotype: The junction and the germline gene differ at one end; a read error may be behind it. The CDR3 sequence is CSVVPAGTPYEQDF. In nucleotides, the CDR3 is TGCAGCGTTGTTCCAGCGGGAACGCCATACGAGCAGGACTTC. This chain connects TRBV29-1 to TRBJ2-7; TRBD2 matches at 7 bases. The germline CDR1 and CDR2 sequences are SQVTM and ANQGSEA. The CDR3 has 14 residues.

The rearrangement links TRBV3-1 to TRBJ2-1; D perhaps matches TRBD1 (5 bases). Trimming left V 0 bases short and J 3 bases short, with 12 bases between. The CDR3 covers 16 residues. Germline V gives CDR1 LGHDT, CDR2 YNNKEL (reference sequence). The CDR3 coding sequence is TGTGCCAGCAGCCAAGATCCGGCAGGGAACTACAATGAGCAGTTCTTC. Its translation is CASSQDPAGNYNEQFF.

V and J are TRBV11-2 and TRBJ2-4, with a weak D call TRBD1 (5 bases). CDR1 is SGHAT, CDR2 FQNNGV, per germline. The CDR3 runs 12 residues. Trimming removed 5 bases from V and 13 bases from J, with 15 bases in between. The CDR3 DNA reads TGTGCCAGCAGCCCAGGGCCCCCTCACCAGTACTTC. Translation gives CASSPGPPHQYF.